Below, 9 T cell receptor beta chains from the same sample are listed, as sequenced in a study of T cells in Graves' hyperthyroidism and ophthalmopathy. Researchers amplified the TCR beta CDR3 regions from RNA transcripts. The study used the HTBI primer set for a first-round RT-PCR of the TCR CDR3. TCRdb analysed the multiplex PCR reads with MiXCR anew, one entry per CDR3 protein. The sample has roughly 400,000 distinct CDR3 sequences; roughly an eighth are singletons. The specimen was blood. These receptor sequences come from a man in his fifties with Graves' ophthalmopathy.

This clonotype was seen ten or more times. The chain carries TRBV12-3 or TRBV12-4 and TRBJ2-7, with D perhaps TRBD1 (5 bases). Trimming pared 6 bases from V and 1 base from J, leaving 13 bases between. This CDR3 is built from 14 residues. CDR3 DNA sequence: TGTGCCAGCAGCCAAAATCGACAGTCCTACGAGCAGTACTTC. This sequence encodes CASSQNRQSYEQYF.

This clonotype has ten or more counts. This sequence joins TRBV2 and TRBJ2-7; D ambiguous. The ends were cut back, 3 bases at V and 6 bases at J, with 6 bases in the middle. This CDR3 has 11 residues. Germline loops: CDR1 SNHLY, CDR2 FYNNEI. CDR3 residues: CASSEETEQYF. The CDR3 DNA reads TGTGCCAGCAGTGAGGAAACCGAGCAGTACTTC.

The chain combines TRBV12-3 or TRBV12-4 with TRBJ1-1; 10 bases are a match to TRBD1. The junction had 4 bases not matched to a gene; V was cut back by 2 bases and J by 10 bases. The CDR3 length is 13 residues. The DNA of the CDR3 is TGTGCCAGCAGTTTACGACAGGGGGCTAGAGCTTTCTTT. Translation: CASSLRQGARAFF.

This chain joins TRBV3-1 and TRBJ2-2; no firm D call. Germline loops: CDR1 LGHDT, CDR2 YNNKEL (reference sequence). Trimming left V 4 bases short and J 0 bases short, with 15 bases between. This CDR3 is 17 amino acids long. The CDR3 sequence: CASSRAQLNANTGELFF. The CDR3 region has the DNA TGTGCCAGCAGCCGAGCCCAGCTGAACGCGAACACCGGGGAGCTGTTTTTT.

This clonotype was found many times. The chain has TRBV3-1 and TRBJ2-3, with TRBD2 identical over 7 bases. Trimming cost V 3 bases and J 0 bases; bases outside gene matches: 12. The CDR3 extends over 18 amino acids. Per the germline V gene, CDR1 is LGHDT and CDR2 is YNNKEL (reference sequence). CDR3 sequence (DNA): TGTGCCAGCAGCCAGGGGTTTGGGGGGGGACCTAGCACAGATACGCAGTATTTT. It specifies CASSQGFGGGPSTDTQYF.

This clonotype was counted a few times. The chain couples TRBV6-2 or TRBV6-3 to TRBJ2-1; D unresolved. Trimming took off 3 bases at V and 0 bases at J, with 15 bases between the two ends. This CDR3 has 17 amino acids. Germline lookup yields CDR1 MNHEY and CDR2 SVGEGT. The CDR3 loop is CASSYSPLESSYNEQFF. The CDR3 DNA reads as TGTGCCAGCAGTTATAGCCCCCTAGAAAGCTCCTACAATGAGCAGTTCTTC.

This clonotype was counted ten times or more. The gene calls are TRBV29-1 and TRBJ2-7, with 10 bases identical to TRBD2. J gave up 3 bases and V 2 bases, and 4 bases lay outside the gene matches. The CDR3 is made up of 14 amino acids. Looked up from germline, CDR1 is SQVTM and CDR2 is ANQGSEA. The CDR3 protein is CSVERLAGVYEQYF. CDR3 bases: TGCAGCGTTGAACGGCTAGCGGGAGTCTACGAGCAGTACTTC.

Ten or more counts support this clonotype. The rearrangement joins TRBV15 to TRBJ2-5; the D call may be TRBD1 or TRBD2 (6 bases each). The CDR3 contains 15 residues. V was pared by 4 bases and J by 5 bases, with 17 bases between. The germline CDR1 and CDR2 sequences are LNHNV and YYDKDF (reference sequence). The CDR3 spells CATSKGEEGPETQYF. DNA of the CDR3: TGTGCCACCAGCAAGGGGGAGGAAGGTCCGGAGACCCAGTACTTC.

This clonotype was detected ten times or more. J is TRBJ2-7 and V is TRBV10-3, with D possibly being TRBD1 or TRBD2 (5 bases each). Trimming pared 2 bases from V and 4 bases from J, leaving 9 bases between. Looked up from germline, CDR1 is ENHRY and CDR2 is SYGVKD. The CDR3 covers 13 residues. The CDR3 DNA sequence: TGTGCCATCAGTGAGGGGACGCAATACGAGCAGTACTTC. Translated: CAISEGTQYEQYF.